Below, 28 T cell receptor beta chains from the same sample are listed, as sequenced in a study of human T cells and chemical hapten exposure. A single record per CDR3 protein comes from TCRdb applying MiXCR to the RACE reads. This sample has 95,000 to 100,000 distinct CDR3 sequences, with roughly an eighth found just once. Time point indicated: patch test 1, 2 weeks after DPC sensitization. Treatment reported: therapeutic diphenylcyclopropenone sensitization with weekly scalp DPC. This material consisted of whole blood, taken in connection with sensitization to the hapten diphenylcyclopropenone (DPC). The receptors were gathered from a woman in her forties with alopecia areata. Some clones in this sample may be carry-over from other donors' samples.

This clonotype was detected a few times. This rearrangement joins TRBV7-6 to TRBJ2-1; 8 nucleotides match TRBD1. The CDR3 spans 15 residues. With V trimmed by 3 bases and J by 7 bases, 8 bases remained unmatched. From germline, CDR1 is SGHVS and CDR2 FNYEAQ. The chain's CDR3 is CASSLGRGLWNEQFF. CDR3 DNA: TGTGCCAGCAGCTTGGGCAGGGGGCTTTGGAATGAGCAGTTCTTC.

This chain links TRBV5-4 with TRBJ2-1, with a weak D call TRBD1 (5 bases). The germline gives CDR1 SGHNT, CDR2 YYREEE (reference sequence). This CDR3 is 14 amino acids long. Trimming removed 6 bases at V and 0 bases at J, with 10 bases between. CDR3 loop: CASTDSSSYNEQFF. CDR3 bases: TGTGCCAGCACTGACAGCAGCTCCTACAATGAGCAGTTCTTC.

This clonotype showed up just a few times. The chain is built from TRBV7-9 and TRBJ1-6, with no clear D. Germline V lookup: CDR1 SEHNR, CDR2 FQNEAQ (reference sequence). Trimming stripped 4 bases from V and 8 bases from J, with 12 bases between. This CDR3 is built from 14 residues. This CDR3 is CASSSGTKDSPLHF. In nucleotides, the CDR3 is TGTGCCAGCAGCTCCGGTACGAAGGATTCACCCCTCCACTTT.

This clonotype occurred a few times. This chain links TRBV9 with TRBJ2-1; D is perhaps TRBD2 (6 bases). CDR1 is SGDLS, CDR2 YYNGEE, per germline. The CDR3 is 12 residues long. The ends were cut back, 4 bases at V and 7 bases at J, with 9 bases in the middle. This CDR3 is CASSPSANEQFF. The CDR3 bases are TGTGCCAGCAGCCCTAGCGCGAATGAGCAGTTCTTC.

This clonotype was seen many times. J is TRBJ1-1 and V is TRBV7-3, with unresolved D. This CDR3 is 15 amino acids long. Looked up from germline, CDR1 is SGHTA and CDR2 is FQGTGA. Trimming cost V 3 bases and J 6 bases, with 17 bases left between them. CDR3 DNA sequence: TGTGCCAGCAGCTTGAGCGCCGGACGGCTGTCTGAAGCTTTCTTT. Protein sequence: CASSLSAGRLSEAFF. Together with reference TRBV7-3 and TRBJ1-1, the CDR3 gives the full variable domain: GAGVSQTPSNKVTEKGKYVELRCDPISGHTALYWYRQSLGQGPEFLIYFQGTGAADDSGLPNDRFFAVRPEGSVSTLKIQRTERGDSAVYLCASSLSAGRLSEAFFGQGTRLTVV.

This sequence joins TRBV27 and TRBJ2-7; possibly TRBD1 for D (6 bases). V was clipped by 5 bases and J by 3 bases, with 17 bases between them. CDR1 is MNHEY, CDR2 SMNVEV, per germline (reference sequence). This CDR3 is built from 15 residues. The CDR3 DNA reads TGTGCCAGCAGTGCTATGGACAGCCAGATCTACGAGCAGTACTTC. This codes for CASSAMDSQIYEQYF.

This clonotype showed up just a few times. V and J are TRBV18 and TRBJ2-7; 7 nucleotides align to TRBD1. V shed 6 bases, J shed 0 bases, and the junction held 5 bases outside the gene matches. From germline, CDR1 is KGHSH and CDR2 LQKENI. CDR3 size: 14 residues. The CDR3 sequence is CASSLDRTSYEQYF. CDR3 DNA sequence: TGTGCCAGCTCCCTGGACAGGACCTCCTACGAGCAGTACTTC.

The chain combines TRBV6-2 or TRBV6-3 with TRBJ1-5, with D possibly TRBD1 on 6 matching bases. The CDR3 length is 17 residues. V dropped 0 bases and J dropped 4 bases, with 16 bases sitting between them. The V gene's germline CDR1 is MNHEY and CDR2 SVGEGT. CDR3 sequence (DNA): TGTGCCAGCAGTTACTCCCCGGGACAATTACAGAATCAGCCCCAGCATTTT. It yields the protein CASSYSPGQLQNQPQHF.

The sample holds many counts of this clonotype. The chain couples TRBV19 to TRBJ2-6; possible D gene TRBD1, 5 bases. With 4 bases removed from V and 15 bases from J, the gap between germline ends came to 13 bases. Per the germline V gene, CDR1 is LNHDA and CDR2 is SQIVND (reference sequence). The CDR3 is made up of 12 amino acids. The CDR3 DNA reads TGTGCCAGTAGTACTCAGGGATCGGACCTGACTTTC. It codes for CASSTQGSDLTF.

This clonotype was found a few times. This rearrangement joins TRBV27 to TRBJ2-3, with D unclear. CDR1 and CDR2 (germline): MNHEY, SMNVEV (reference sequence). The length of the CDR3 is 11 residues. V lost 7 bases, J lost 2 bases, and 4 bases lay in between. The CDR3 DNA is TGTGCCAGCACCGACACAGATACGCAGTATTTT. It is translated as CASTDTDTQYF.

In regard to this clonotype: The final CDR3 position lacks the conserved phenylalanine or tryptophan, pointing to a likely read error. The chain links TRBV7-8 to TRBJ2-7; D is unclear. Trimming stripped 5 bases from V and 2 bases from J, with 13 bases between. From germline, CDR1 is SGHVS and CDR2 FQNEAQ. This CDR3 region has 14 residues. In nucleotides, the CDR3 is TGTGCCAGCAGCCCCCTCCGGAAGGCCTACGAGCAGTACTCC. Encoded protein: CASSPLRKAYEQYS.

Ten or more counts support this clonotype. The rearrangement joins TRBV29-1 to TRBJ1-1; weak D call: TRBD1 (6 bases). Germline V lookup: CDR1 SQVTM, CDR2 ANQGSEA. Trimming shortened V by 1 base and J by 4 bases, and 10 bases separated the two germline ends. The CDR3 runs 13 residues. The CDR3 region has the DNA TGCAGCGTTGAAGGGACAGCGGGCACTGAAGCTTTCTTT. This codes for CSVEGTAGTEAFF.

This clonotype was counted only a few times. The CDR3 DNA sequence: TGTGCCAGCATCCCCCCTAGCGGGGAGACCCAGTACTTC. This codes for CASIPPSGETQYF. The chain couples TRBV7-2 to TRBJ2-5, with 8 bases aligning to TRBD2. The V gene end was trimmed by 7 bases and the J gene end by 5 bases; junction bases not matched to a gene: 6. The CDR3 runs to 13 residues. Germline assignment: CDR1 SGHTA and CDR2 FQGNSA.

The CDR3 here is CASKKREYYEQYF. The CDR3 region has the DNA TGTGCCAGCAAGAAGCGGGAGTACTACGAGCAGTACTTC. The chain is built from TRBV6-2 or TRBV6-3 and TRBJ2-7; 8 bases are shared with TRBD2. There are 13 residues in the CDR3. V lost 7 bases and J lost 3; bases outside the gene matches: 5. In germline, CDR1 is MNHEY, CDR2 SVGEGT.

The chain joins TRBV18 to TRBJ2-5; 7 nucleotides match TRBD2. This CDR3 is built from 15 residues. J lost 0 bases, V lost 7 bases, and 8 bases had no gene match. CDR1 and CDR2 from the germline V gene are KGHSH and LQKENI. Here the CDR3 reads CASCLQRGYQETQYF. CDR3 nucleotide sequence: TGTGCCAGCTGTCTTCAGCGGGGCTACCAAGAGACCCAGTACTTC. Supplemented by reference TRBV18 and TRBJ2-5, the full variable domain reads NAGVMQNPRHLVRRRGQEARLRCSPMKGHSHVYWYRQLPEEGLKFMVYLQKENIIDESGMPKERFSAEFPKEGPSILRIQQVVRGDSAAYFCASCLQRGYQETQYFGPGTRLLVL.

This clonotype was seen many times. The rearrangement joins TRBV28 to TRBJ1-1; D is perhaps TRBD1 (6 bases). The V end was cut by 6 bases, the J end by 5 bases, with 16 bases between. Germline values: CDR1 MDHEN, CDR2 SYDVKM. The length of the CDR3 is 14 residues. CDR3 amino acids: CASRNRVVGTEAFF. The CDR3, as DNA: TGTGCCAGCAGAAACAGGGTCGTTGGGACTGAAGCTTTCTTT.

The genes are TRBV10-3 and TRBJ2-7; 8 bases align to TRBD2. The V gene's germline CDR1 is ENHRY and CDR2 SYGVKD. CDR3 length: 15 residues. Trimming cost V 3 bases and J 2 bases; bases outside gene matches: 6. The CDR3 loop is CAISDPERGTYEQYF. The CDR3 DNA follows: TGTGCCATCAGTGACCCCGAGCGGGGGACCTACGAGCAGTACTTC.

The sample holds many counts of this clonotype. The chain recombines TRBV27 with TRBJ2-7; no clear D. Germline CDR1 is MNHEY and CDR2 is SMNVEV (reference sequence). CDR3 length: 14 amino acids. With 8 bases removed from V and 2 bases from J, the gap between germline ends came to 16 bases. The CDR3 region is CASRPPDNTYEQYF. In DNA, the CDR3 is TGTGCCAGCCGCCCACCTGACAACACCTACGAGCAGTACTTC.

The chain uses TRBV2 and TRBJ2-2, with a possible D match to TRBD2 (6 bases). Trimming removed 6 bases from V and 2 bases from J, with 10 bases in between. The CDR3 totals 14 residues. Germline V gene data show CDR1 as SNHLY and CDR2 as FYNNEI. In nucleotides, the CDR3 is TGTGCCAGCAGAGGGACTTTCAACACCGGGGAGCTGTTTTTT. This sequence encodes CASRGTFNTGELFF. The full variable domain, with the rest looked up from reference TRBV2 and TRBJ2-2, is EPEVTQTPSHQVTQMGQEVILRCVPISNHLYFYWYRQILGQKVEFLVSFYNNEISEKSEIFDDQFSVERPDGSNFTLKIRSTKLEDSAMYFCASRGTFNTGELFFGEGSRLTVL.

The sample holds many counts of this clonotype. The J gene is TRBJ1-2, the V gene TRBV19; D perhaps matches TRBD1 (5 bases). V shed 5 bases and J shed 4 bases, with 14 bases lying between them. Germline-derived CDR1 and CDR2 are LNHDA and SQIVND (reference sequence). This CDR3 has 14 residues. CDR3 protein: CASSPPQGSYGYTF. The CDR3 coding sequence is TGTGCCAGTAGTCCCCCTCAGGGATCCTATGGCTACACCTTC.

This clonotype was seen only a few times. The chain is built from TRBV29-1 and TRBJ2-2; 11 bases agree with TRBD1. Germline trimming cut 7 bases from V and 4 bases from J; bases unmatched to any gene: 8. Per the germline V gene, CDR1 is SQVTM and CDR2 is ANQGSEA. CDR3 length: 15 amino acids. This CDR3 reads CSGADGTGGTGELFF. CDR3 in DNA: TGCAGCGGTGCTGACGGGACAGGGGGCACCGGGGAGCTGTTTTTT.

In this sample, this clonotype turned up a few times. The V call is TRBV6-2 or TRBV6-3, the J call TRBJ2-1; D not certain. V lost 8 bases and J 6 bases, leaving 14 bases between the germline ends. Germline CDR1 is MNHEY and CDR2 is SVGEGT. The CDR3 runs 13 residues. The CDR3 loop is CASVDWRANEQFF. The CDR3 DNA follows: TGTGCCAGCGTAGACTGGAGAGCCAATGAGCAGTTCTTC.

This clonotype was seen more than once but under ten times. This rearrangement joins TRBV2 to TRBJ2-6; D may be TRBD1 (6 bases). Germline V gene lookup returns CDR1 SNHLY and CDR2 FYNNEI. Trimming took 6 bases from V and 0 from J, leaving 18 bases between them. The CDR3 runs 18 residues. CDR3 region: CASSRPPGDRSGANVLTF. The DNA for the CDR3 is TGTGCCAGCAGCCGACCCCCAGGGGACCGCTCTGGGGCCAACGTCCTGACTTTC.

This chain links TRBV7-9 with TRBJ1-4, with D unclear. Trimming cost V 4 bases and J 4 bases, with 7 bases left between them. This CDR3 is 13 amino acids long. Germline V lookup: CDR1 SEHNR, CDR2 FQNEAQ (reference sequence). CDR3 sequence: CASSSHFNEKLFF. The CDR3 DNA is TGTGCCAGCAGCTCACATTTTAATGAAAAACTGTTTTTT.

The V gene is TRBV4-3, the J gene TRBJ2-5; 11 positions agree with TRBD2. The CDR3 is 16 amino acids. The J segment lost 4 bases and the V segment lost 4 bases, leaving 8 bases of the junction unmatched. Germline loops: CDR1 LGHNA, CDR2 YSLEER. CDR3 amino acids: CASSPTGTSGPETQYF. CDR3 bases: TGCGCCAGCAGCCCCACAGGGACTAGCGGACCAGAGACCCAGTACTTC.

This clonotype showed up many times. The chain carries TRBV18 and TRBJ2-1, with 10 bases that match TRBD2. V trimming: 5 bases; J trimming: 4 bases; junction bases outside the gene matches: 2. Germline V gene data show CDR1 as KGHSH and CDR2 as LQKENI. This CDR3 region has 14 residues. CDR3: CASSASGRYNEQFF. The CDR3 DNA reads TGTGCCAGCTCAGCTAGCGGGAGATACAATGAGCAGTTCTTC.

This clonotype was seen more than once but under ten times. The chain couples TRBV4-1 to TRBJ2-2; D unresolved. The V gene's germline CDR1 is MGHRA and CDR2 YSYEKL. This CDR3 has 13 amino acids. V was trimmed by 3 bases and J by 5 bases, leaving 7 bases between them. The CDR3 region has the DNA TGCGCCAGCAGCCACGACACGACCGGGGAGCTGTTTTTT. Translated, it gives CASSHDTTGELFF.

The V and J genes are TRBV3-1 and TRBJ1-5; D gene unclear. This CDR3 comprises 15 residues. Germline CDR1 reads LGHDT; CDR2 reads YNNKEL (reference sequence). Trimming took 1 base from V and 0 from J, leaving 7 bases between them. Here the CDR3 DNA reads TGTGCCAGCAGCCAAGGGACGGATAGCAATCAGCCCCAGCATTTT. Translation gives CASSQGTDSNQPQHF.